These T cell receptor beta chains were read from a single sample in a study of blood T cells in healthy people across ages. TCRdb recomputed calls from the 5' RACE reads with MiXCR, one row per CDR3 protein. The profile shows hundreds of thousands of distinct CDR3 sequences, around 20% of them singletons. Sequences were obtained from blood. The receptor set was obtained from a man between 70 and 80 years old in good health. CDR3s include the opening cysteine and the closing phenylalanine or tryptophan. D genes are given only for firm matches. Not all rows give a size; the values are once, few, many and, for expanded clones, a class.

J | D | size | V | CDR3 | DNA
TRBJ2-5 | . | . | TRBV9 | CASWEGPQETQYF | TGTGCCAGCTGGGAAGGACCCCAAGAGACCCAGTACTTC
TRBJ2-6 | . | . | TRBV19 | CASSQTDSGANVLTF | TGTGCCAGTAGTCAGACGGACTCTGGGGCCAACGTCCTGACTTTC
TRBJ2-2 | . | . | TRBV21-1 | CASSPDRVGELFF | TGTGCCAGCAGCCCCGACAGGGTCGGGGAGCTGTTTTTT
TRBJ2-1 | TRBD2 | once | TRBV15 | CATSRGGTSGLIEQFF | TGTGCCACCAGCAGGGGAGGGACTAGCGGGCTAATTGAGCAGTTCTTC
TRBJ2-5 | . | . | TRBV20-1 | CSASGTVRGEQYF | TGCAGTGCTTCTGGGACTGTTAGGGGTGAGCAGTACTTC
TRBJ1-1 | . | many | TRBV7-3 | CASSSFTGPRGGTEAFF | TGTGCCAGCAGCTCATTCACCGGGCCCAGAGGCGGCACTGAAGCTTTCTTT
TRBJ2-3 | TRBD2 | few | TRBV6-2/TRBV6-3 | CASSYGGRENTDTQYF | TGTGCCAGCAGTTATGGAGGGCGGGAGAACACAGATACGCAGTATTTT
TRBJ2-3 | . | few | TRBV3-1 | CASSQLPSRDTEEDTQYF | TGTGCCAGCAGCCAACTACCGAGCCGGGACACCGAAGAAGATACGCAGTATTTT
TRBJ2-7 | TRBD2 | few | TRBV28 | CASSWGTSGPYEQYF | TGTGCCAGCAGTTGGGGGACTAGCGGGCCCTACGAGCAGTACTTC
TRBJ2-1 | . | . | TRBV12-3/TRBV12-4 | CASSQPYSGNYNEQFF | TGTGCCAGCAGCCAACCCTACTCCGGGAACTACAATGAGCAGTTCTTC
TRBJ2-5 | . | . | TRBV4-1 | CASSRGPEQETQYF | TGCGCCAGCAGCCGAGGACCTGAGCAAGAGACCCAGTACTTC
TRBJ1-6 | TRBD1 | . | TRBV7-2 | CASSQNRGGYNSPLHF | TGTGCCAGCAGTCAAAACAGGGGTGGCTATAATTCACCCCTCCACTTT
TRBJ1-4 | TRBD1 | few | TRBV7-2 | CASSATGTGQGKLFF | TGTGCCAGCAGCGCAACTGGGACAGGGCAAGGAAAACTGTTTTTT
TRBJ2-1 | TRBD2 | many | TRBV6-1 | CASSPSWTSGSLHNEQFF | TGTGCCAGCAGTCCGTCGTGGACTAGCGGGAGTCTCCACAATGAGCAGTTCTTC
TRBJ2-1 | TRBD2 | . | TRBV13 | CASSLLGSGSSRNEQFF | TGTGCCAGCAGCTTATTGGGTAGCGGGAGTAGTCGCAATGAGCAGTTCTTC
TRBJ2-1 | TRBD2 | . | TRBV20-1 | CSAQTSGSLYNEQFF | TGCAGTGCACAGACTAGCGGGAGTTTATACAATGAGCAGTTCTTC
TRBJ2-1 | . | . | TRBV7-2 | CASSFDWPQFF | TGTGCCAGCAGCTTCGACTGGCCCCAGTTCTTC
TRBJ2-2 | TRBD2 | . | TRBV6-5 | CASSYSGRGPGELFF | TGTGCCAGCAGTTACAGCGGGAGGGGCCCCGGGGAGCTGTTTTTT
TRBJ1-6 | . | few | TRBV2 | CASRLGPINSPLHF | TGTGCCAGCAGACTGGGGCCCATTAATTCACCCCTCCACTTT
TRBJ2-3 | TRBD2 | few | TRBV3-1 | CASSQAGLAGGGADTQYF | TGTGCCAGCAGCCAAGCTGGACTAGCGGGAGGAGGGGCAGATACGCAGTATTTT
TRBJ2-7 | . | . | TRBV20-1 | CSAREPRSFYEQYF | TGCAGTGCTAGAGAGCCGCGTAGCTTCTACGAGCAGTACTTC
TRBJ1-1 | . | . | TRBV21-1 | CASSKTGFRNTEAFF | TGTGCCAGCAGCAAAACAGGGTTTCGGAACACTGAAGCTTTCTTT
TRBJ1-2 | . | . | TRBV20-1 | CSANAHPWGDYGYTF | TGCAGTGCCAATGCTCATCCTTGGGGCGACTATGGCTACACCTTC
TRBJ2-5 | TRBD1 | . | TRBV29-1 | CSGRQGGETQYF | TGCAGCGGACGACAGGGTGGAGAGACCCAGTACTTC
TRBJ2-2 | TRBD1 | few | TRBV7-2 | CASSSQGALLNPNTGELFF | TGTGCCAGCAGCTCGCAGGGGGCCCTCCTAAACCCAAACACCGGGGAGCTGTTTTTT
TRBJ2-1 | TRBD1 | . | TRBV29-1 | CSVDRGNPYNEQFF | TGCAGCGTGGACAGGGGGAACCCCTACAATGAGCAGTTCTTC
TRBJ2-5 | . | few | TRBV29-1 | CSGSAGRRWETQYF | TGCAGCGGGAGTGCTGGCCGACGTTGGGAGACCCAGTACTTC
TRBJ2-7 | . | . | TRBV4-1 | CASSPGIAAYDQYF | TGCGCCAGCAGCCCGGGAATAGCGGCCTACGACCAGTACTTC
TRBJ2-1 | TRBD1 | many | TRBV6-1 | CASRTQGASANEQFF | TGTGCCAGCAGGACACAGGGGGCTAGTGCTAATGAGCAGTTCTTC
TRBJ1-2 | TRBD1 | . | TRBV9 | CASSMDRGVNYGYTF | TGTGCCAGCAGCATGGACAGGGGGGTTAACTATGGCTACACCTTC
TRBJ2-7 | TRBD1 | few | TRBV20-1 | CSARDGRGSNEQYF | TGCAGTGCTAGAGACGGCAGGGGGTCCAACGAGCAGTACTTC
TRBJ1-4 | TRBD1 | few | TRBV5-1 | CASSLILGGPEKLFF | TGCGCCAGCAGCTTGATCCTAGGGGGCCCGGAAAAACTGTTTTTT
TRBJ2-5 | . | . | TRBV7-3 | CASSPDNGETQYF | TGTGCCAGCAGCCCCGACAATGGGGAGACCCAGTACTTC
TRBJ1-6 | . | few | TRBV6-5 | CASSIEGNRSPLHF | TGTGCCAGCAGCATAGAAGGGAATCGGTCACCCCTCCACTTT
TRBJ2-3 | TRBD2 | . | TRBV7-8 | CASSLKQSTGKRESGIDTQYF | TGTGCCAGCAGCTTAAAACAGAGTACAGGGAAGCGGGAGTCTGGCATAGATACGCAGTATTTT
TRBJ2-1 | . | few | TRBV5-1 | CASSLYSETSYNEQFF | TGCGCCAGCAGCTTGTATAGCGAAACCTCCTACAATGAGCAGTTCTTC
TRBJ1-4 | . | . | TRBV12-3/TRBV12-4 | CASSFQVNEKLFF | TGTGCCAGCAGCTTCCAAGTGAATGAAAAACTGTTTTTT
TRBJ2-1 | TRBD2 | many | TRBV20-1 | CSASLGGSYNEQFF | TGCAGTGCTAGTCTGGGGGGGTCGTACAATGAGCAGTTCTTC
TRBJ2-7 | . | . | TRBV9 | CASSVAPEQYF | TGTGCCAGCAGCGTAGCTCCCGAGCAGTACTTC
TRBJ2-7 | TRBD2 | few | TRBV29-1 | CSVAPSGSLEQYF | TGCAGCGTTGCGCCAAGCGGGAGTCTCGAGCAGTACTTC